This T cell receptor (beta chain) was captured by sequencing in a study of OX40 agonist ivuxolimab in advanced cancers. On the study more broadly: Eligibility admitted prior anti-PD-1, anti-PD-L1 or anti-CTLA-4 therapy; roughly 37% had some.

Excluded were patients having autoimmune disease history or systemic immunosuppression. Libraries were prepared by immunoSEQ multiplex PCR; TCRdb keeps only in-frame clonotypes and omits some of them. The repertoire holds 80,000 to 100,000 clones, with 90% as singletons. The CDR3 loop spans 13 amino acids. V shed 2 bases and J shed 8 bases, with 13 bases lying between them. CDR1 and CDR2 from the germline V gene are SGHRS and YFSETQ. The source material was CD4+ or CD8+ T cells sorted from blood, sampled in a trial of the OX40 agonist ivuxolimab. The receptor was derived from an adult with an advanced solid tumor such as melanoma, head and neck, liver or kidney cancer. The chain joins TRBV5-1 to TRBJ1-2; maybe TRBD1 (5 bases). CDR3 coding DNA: TGCGCCAGCAGCTTTGGCAGGGATGGCGGCTACACCTTC. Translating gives CASSFGRDGGYTF.